This T cell receptor beta chain was sequenced during a study of CXCR3-negative and CXCR3-positive naive CD8 T cells. Study at large: Sequencing yielded approximately 130 million TRB reads, roughly 1.5 +/- 0.3 million per library.

Whole-study findings and limits: Naive cells, whether CXCR3-negative or CXCR3-positive, had similar TRBV-TRBJ usage, while memory cells differed.

Subsets of CD8+ T cells were each sorted in triplicate at 300,000 cells apiece. Within the CD8+ T cell compartment, naive cells were CD45RO-CCR7+CD27+CD95-. Comment on this clonotype: Its antigen is not identified.

The CDR3 is 13 residues long. CDR1 and CDR2 from the germline V gene are MNHEY and SVGEGT. Libraries were UMI-labeled 5' RACE TRB cDNA. From its re-call of the 5' RACE reads, TCRdb lists each CDR3 protein once, without DNA. The sample totals tens of thousands of distinct CDR3 sequences. The sequenced material came from naive CXCR3- CD8+ T cells from blood. The sample's subset: CD45RO-CCR7+CD27+CD95- naive CD8+ T cells lacking CXCR3 (TNR3-). The chain combines TRBV6-2 or TRBV6-3 with TRBJ2-3. The TCR comes from a human donor in good health. Some clones in this sample may be carry-over from other donors' samples. This CDR3 is CASSYGATDTQYF.